Listed below are T cell receptor beta chains from one sample, sequenced in a study of radiotherapy plus CTLA-4 blockade in lung cancer. The method was immunoSEQ multiplex PCR; TCRdb's version includes in-frame clones alone and lacks a portion of them. The sample holds some 78,000 clones, roughly 86% seen once. Sequencing used peripheral blood, obtained from a patient treated with radiotherapy plus ipilimumab. These receptors were collected from a human donor with non-small cell lung cancer who had a partial response to radiotherapy plus ipilimumab. The CDR3 runs from the conserved cysteine through the conserved F or W. D genes are given only for firm matches. Some rows have no size entry. The others give once, few or many, or a class for an expanded clone.

TRBJ2-7 | TRBD1 | TRBV7-9 | once | CASSHGTGDEQYF | TGTGCCAGCAGCCACGGGACAGGGGACGAGCAGTACTTC
TRBJ2-1 | TRBD2 | TRBV2 | - | CASAGLGVEQFF | TGTGCCTCAGCGGGGCTCGGCGTGGAGCAGTTCTTC
TRBJ1-2 | - | TRBV20-1 | - | CSTEKSAGYTF | TGCAGTACCGAGAAATCCGCTGGCTACACCTTC
TRBJ2-5 | - | TRBV30 | - | CAWGGKGLGRETQYF | TGTGCCTGGGGCGGGAAGGGGCTGGGAAGAGAGACCCAGTACTTC
TRBJ1-4 | TRBD1 | TRBV7-3 | - | CASSLTGQGANEKLFF | TGTGCCAGCAGCTTAACCGGACAGGGAGCAAATGAAAAACTGTTTTTT
TRBJ1-1 | TRBD1 | TRBV7-9 | once | CASSLPPGGEAFF | TGTGCCAGCAGCTTACCACCAGGGGGTGAAGCTTTCTTT
TRBJ1-5 | - | TRBV11-3 | - | CASSYGQRSNQPQHF | TGTGCCAGCAGCTATGGACAGAGGAGCAATCAGCCCCAGCATTTT
TRBJ1-2 | - | TRBV9 | - | CASSVRDSPSAFYGYTF | TGTGCCAGCAGCGTCCGGGACTCCCCTTCCGCCTTCTATGGCTACACCTTC
TRBJ1-2 | TRBD1 | TRBV10-1 | - | CASSQTRTGRAAGYTF | TGCGCCAGCAGCCAGACGCGGACAGGGAGGGCCGCTGGCTACACCTTC
TRBJ1-2 | TRBD1 | TRBV7-2 | - | CASSLGRMGQAPPGEGYTF | TGTGCCAGCAGCTTGGGGAGGATGGGACAGGCACCACCTGGGGAGGGCTACACCTTC
TRBJ1-5 | - | TRBV28 | few | CASRQQDVGNQPQHF | TGTGCCAGCAGACAACAGGACGTCGGCAATCAGCCCCAGCATTTT
TRBJ1-3 | - | TRBV15 | - | CATSRDRRESSGNTIYF | TGTGCCACCAGCAGAGATCGGCGGGAGAGCTCTGGAAACACCATATATTTT
TRBJ2-5 | - | TRBV19 | - | CASSTISGVETQYF | TGTGCCAGTTCAACCATTAGCGGAGTAGAGACCCAGTACTTC
TRBJ2-7 | TRBD2 | TRBV5-1 | - | CASSLEGLAGGPGREQYF | TGCGCCAGCAGTCTGGAGGGACTAGCGGGAGGCCCGGGGCGCGAGCAGTACTTC
TRBJ2-1 | - | TRBV6-1 | - | CASSGGLVGLSYNEQFF | TGTGCCAGCAGTGGGGGTTTGGTTGGACTATCTTACAATGAGCAGTTCTTC
TRBJ2-1 | TRBD1 | TRBV5-1 | - | CASSRTGGAYNEQFF | TGCGCCAGCAGCAGGACAGGGGGCGCCTACAATGAGCAGTTCTTC
TRBJ2-7 | TRBD2 | TRBV28 | - | CASLTSGSSREQYF | TGTGCCAGCCTGACTAGCGGGAGTTCTCGCGAGCAGTACTTC
TRBJ2-2 | TRBD2 | TRBV5-4 | - | CASSGGGTSGSAWTGELFF | TGTGCCAGCTCTGGGGGCGGGACTAGCGGGAGTGCATGGACCGGGGAGCTGTTTTTT
TRBJ2-3 | - | TRBV15 | - | CATSREVRAGGRIWDTQYF | TGTGCCACCAGCAGAGAAGTCAGGGCCGGAGGGAGGATTTGGGATACGCAGTATTTT
TRBJ2-1 | TRBD2 | TRBV9 | - | CASSVGTRGYNEQFF | TGTGCCAGCAGCGTCGGGACTAGGGGATACAATGAGCAGTTCTTC
TRBJ2-1 | TRBD2 | TRBV25-1 | - | CASSELTSGSNEQFF | TGTGCCAGCAGTGAATTGACTAGCGGGAGTAATGAGCAGTTCTTC
TRBJ2-5 | TRBD2 | TRBV28 | few | CASSGLAGGETQYF | TGTGCCAGCAGTGGACTAGCGGGAGGGGAGACCCAGTACTTC
TRBJ1-4 | TRBD1 | TRBV28 | - | CASTQGDLNEKLFF | TGTGCCAGCACGCAGGGGGACCTGAATGAAAAACTGTTTTTT
TRBJ1-2 | - | TRBV6-1 | - | CASSEGHSGGYTF | TGTGCCAGCAGTGAAGGGCACTCAGGGGGCTACACCTTC
TRBJ2-3 | - | TRBV5-1 | - | CASSLAGEGTQYF | TGCGCCAGCAGCTTGGCCGGGGAAGGTACGCAGTATTTT
TRBJ2-1 | - | TRBV10-3 | - | CAISGTVEQFF | TGTGCCATCAGTGGGACAGTCGAGCAGTTCTTC
TRBJ1-1 | - | TRBV7-9 | few | CASSLVTANTEAFF | TGTGCCAGCAGCTTAGTGACAGCGAACACTGAAGCTTTCTTT
TRBJ1-1 | TRBD1 | TRBV6-5 | - | CASRGGQGAATEAFF | TGTGCCAGCAGGGGGGGACAGGGGGCTGCCACTGAAGCTTTCTTT
TRBJ1-6 | - | TRBV5-1 | once | CASSLSGPLHF | TGCGCCAGCAGCTTGAGCGGACCCCTCCACTTT
TRBJ1-2 | - | TRBV5-1 | - | CASSLTTDGYTF | TGCGCCAGCAGCCTAACCACAGATGGCTACACCTTC
TRBJ1-4 | TRBD1 | TRBV7-9 | - | CASSLGDREGEKLFF | TGTGCCAGCAGCTTAGGGGACAGGGAGGGTGAAAAACTGTTTTTT
TRBJ2-5 | - | TRBV7-2 | - | CASSLVLSREETQYF | TGTGCCAGCAGCTTAGTGCTAAGCCGAGAAGAGACCCAGTACTTC
TRBJ2-5 | - | TRBV15 | - | CATSYGGRGEETQYF | TGTGCCACCAGCTATGGAGGGCGAGGCGAAGAGACCCAGTACTTC
TRBJ2-3 | TRBD2 | TRBV10-3 | - | CAIRTTSGRINTQYF | TGTGCCATCAGGACCACTAGCGGGAGAATAAATACGCAGTATTTT
TRBJ1-4 | - | TRBV11-2 | - | CASSLGQVQLEKLFF | TGTGCCAGCAGCTTAGGACAGGTTCAATTGGAAAAACTGTTTTTT
TRBJ1-2 | - | TRBV7-2 | - | CASSLAATFYGYTF | TGTGCCAGCAGCTTAGCGGCGACATTTTATGGCTACACCTTC
TRBJ2-1 | TRBD2 | TRBV28 | - | CASSSSARDRLKREGRNEQFF | TGTGCCAGCAGCAGTTCGGCCCGGGACAGATTAAAGCGGGAGGGCCGCAATGAGCAGTTCTTC
TRBJ1-1 | TRBD1 | TRBV9 | - | CASSPRDRGYTEAFF | TGTGCCAGCAGCCCCCGGGACAGGGGTTATACTGAAGCTTTCTTT
TRBJ2-3 | TRBD2 | TRBV6-1 | - | CASSGLAGEAQYF | TGTGCCAGCAGTGGGCTAGCGGGAGAGGCGCAGTATTTT
TRBJ2-1 | TRBD2 | TRBV27 | - | CASSGRAPNEQFF | TGTGCCAGCAGCGGGAGGGCCCCCAATGAGCAGTTCTTC
TRBJ1-2 | - | TRBV28 | - | CASSLAIYGYTF | TGTGCCAGCAGTTTAGCTATATATGGCTACACCTTC
TRBJ1-2 | - | TRBV19 | - | CASRRGSYGYTF | TGTGCCAGCAGAAGAGGGAGCTATGGCTACACCTTC
TRBJ1-2 | TRBD1 | TRBV5-1 | - | CASSLVAGGAGYTF | TGCGCCAGCAGCTTGGTAGCAGGGGGTGCTGGCTACACCTTC
TRBJ1-6 | - | TRBV2 | few | CASSDRNSPLHF | TGTGCCAGCAGTGACCGTAATTCACCCCTCCACTTT
TRBJ2-5 | TRBD2 | TRBV15 | - | CATSQREGSETQYF | TGTGCCACCAGCCAGCGGGAAGGCTCGGAGACCCAGTACTTC
TRBJ1-1 | TRBD1 | TRBV29-1 | - | CSVYRGWSTEAFF | TGCAGCGTTTACAGGGGATGGAGCACTGAAGCTTTCTTT